The rows below give T cell receptor beta chains drawn from one sample of a study of blood T cell repertoires in COVID-19. The method was immunoSEQ multiplex PCR; TCRdb's version includes in-frame clones alone and lacks a portion of them. The sample comprises approximately 530,000 clones, roughly nine tenths of which are singletons, and 7.5% to 9.5% rests with the top ten. The sample comprised peripheral blood. The receptors here all came from a woman aged 45-59 years with COVID-19, enrolled during active disease. Both conserved end residues are part of each CDR3. A D gene is named only where the DNA matches it firmly.

v_gene	j_gene	d_gene	CDR3aa
TRBV29-1	TRBJ1-1	.	CSVSLGTQNTEAFF
TRBV6-1	TRBJ1-2	.	CASSEASGPYGYTF
TRBV3-1/TRBV3-2	TRBJ1-2	.	CASSSRDTYGYTF
TRBV24-1	TRBJ2-1	.	CATGLNNEQFF
TRBV25-1	TRBJ1-2	.	CASSEYGGDYGYTF
TRBV19	TRBJ1-3	TRBD1	CASSWTGIGVTIYF
TRBV28	TRBJ1-2	TRBD1	CASRPAFETGDYGYTF
TRBV7-7	TRBJ2-1	TRBD1	CASSNAGQANEQFF
TRBV19	TRBJ1-2	.	CASRREGALTYGYTF
TRBV27	TRBJ2-6	.	CASRDTGLPGANVLTF
TRBV19	TRBJ1-2	TRBD1	CASSADRARDYGYTF
TRBV12-3/TRBV12-4	TRBJ2-1	.	CASSLGTANEQFF
TRBV4-1	TRBJ2-3	TRBD2	CASSPGTSPQYF
TRBV5-4	TRBJ2-3	.	CASSFELTDTQYF
TRBV5-4	TRBJ1-2	TRBD1	CASSLVGPGGGYGYTF
TRBV5-5	TRBJ1-1	.	CASSLAQGTEAFF
TRBV12-3/TRBV12-4	TRBJ1-2	.	CASSPSLSYTF
TRBV7-9	TRBJ1-5	TRBD1	CASSNGDSHNQPQHF
TRBV3-1/TRBV3-2	TRBJ1-4	TRBD1	CASSQSPTGYEKLFF
TRBV19	TRBJ1-6	.	CASSIATGSNSPLHF
TRBV7-9	TRBJ1-1	.	CASSPLGGDLNTEAFF
TRBV4-2	TRBJ2-7	.	CASSQDVSYEQYF
TRBV28	TRBJ2-7	.	CASSVDISYEQYF
TRBV30	TRBJ1-4	.	CAWSVGGANEKLFF
TRBV29-1	TRBJ1-2	.	CSVPSRGGQGYTF
TRBV11-2	TRBJ2-7	TRBD2	CASSGTGLAGGRSEYF
TRBV9	TRBJ2-3	TRBD2	CASSVALAGITDTQYF
TRBV9	TRBJ2-5	.	CASSGVVRETQYF
TRBV2	TRBJ1-2	.	CARRSIQTPYYTF
TRBV30	TRBJ1-2	.	CAWSVSLRGGYTF
TRBV11-2	TRBJ2-2	TRBD1	CASSGTVGTGELFF
TRBV3-1/TRBV3-2	TRBJ1-5	.	CASGARGGQPQHF
TRBV6-4	TRBJ1-2	TRBD1	CASRPGQGLYGYTF
TRBV7-9	TRBJ1-2	TRBD1	CASSQGQGANYGYTF
TRBV11-2	TRBJ2-7	.	CASSFLGGGRKIWEQYF